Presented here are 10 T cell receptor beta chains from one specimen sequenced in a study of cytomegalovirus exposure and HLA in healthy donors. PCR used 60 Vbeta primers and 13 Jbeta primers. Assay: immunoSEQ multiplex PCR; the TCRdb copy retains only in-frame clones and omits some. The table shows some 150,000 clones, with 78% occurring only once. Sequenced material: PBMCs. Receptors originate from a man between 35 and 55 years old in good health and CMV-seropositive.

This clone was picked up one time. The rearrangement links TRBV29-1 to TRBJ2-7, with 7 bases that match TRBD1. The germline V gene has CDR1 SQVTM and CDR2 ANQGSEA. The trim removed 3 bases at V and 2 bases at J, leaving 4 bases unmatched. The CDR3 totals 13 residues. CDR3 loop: CSVEDRLTYEQYF. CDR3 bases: TGCAGCGTTGAGGACAGGCTGACCTACGAGCAGTACTTC.

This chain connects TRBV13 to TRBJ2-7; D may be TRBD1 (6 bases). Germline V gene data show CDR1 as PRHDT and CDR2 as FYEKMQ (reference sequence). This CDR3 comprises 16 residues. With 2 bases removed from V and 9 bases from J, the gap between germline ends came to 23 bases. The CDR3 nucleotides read TGTGCCAGCAGCTTATCCCAGGGGACGCCATTACTATGGCAGTACTTC. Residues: CASSLSQGTPLLWQYF.

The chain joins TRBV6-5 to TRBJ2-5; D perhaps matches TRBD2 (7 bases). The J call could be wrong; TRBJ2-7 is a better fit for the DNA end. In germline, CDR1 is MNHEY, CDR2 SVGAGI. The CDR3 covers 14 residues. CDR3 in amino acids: CASSYRGGLYEQYF. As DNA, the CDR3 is TGTGCCAGCAGTTACAGGGGGGGACTCTACGAGCAGTACTTC.

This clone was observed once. CDR3 sequence (DNA): TGTGCCAGCAGTGAAACAGACGGAAACACCATATATTTT. Translation: CASSETDGNTIYF. The chain employs TRBV6-1 and TRBJ1-3; D gene ambiguous. Germline lookup yields CDR1 MNHNS and CDR2 SASEGT. Trimming cost V 2 bases and J 4 bases, with 6 bases left between them. This CDR3 is 13 amino acids long.

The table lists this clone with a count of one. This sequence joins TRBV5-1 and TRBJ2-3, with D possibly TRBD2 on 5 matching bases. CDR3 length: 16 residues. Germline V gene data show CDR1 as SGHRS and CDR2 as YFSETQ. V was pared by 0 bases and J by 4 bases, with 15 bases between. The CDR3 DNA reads TGCGCCAGCAGCTTGGCGGTGGGAGTGCTCGCAGATACGCAGTATTTT. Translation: CASSLAVGVLADTQYF.

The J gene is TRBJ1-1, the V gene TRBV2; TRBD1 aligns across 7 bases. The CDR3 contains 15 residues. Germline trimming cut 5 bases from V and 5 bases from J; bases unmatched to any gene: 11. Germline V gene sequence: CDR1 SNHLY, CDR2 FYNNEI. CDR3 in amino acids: CASSPRFQGETEAFF. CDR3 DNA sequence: TGTGCCAGCAGTCCCAGATTTCAGGGGGAGACTGAAGCTTTCTTT. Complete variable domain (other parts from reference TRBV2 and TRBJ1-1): EPEVTQTPSHQVTQMGQEVILRCVPISNHLYFYWYRQILGQKVEFLVSFYNNEISEKSEIFDDQFSVERPDGSNFTLKIRSTKLEDSAMYFCASSPRFQGETEAFFGQGTRLTVV.

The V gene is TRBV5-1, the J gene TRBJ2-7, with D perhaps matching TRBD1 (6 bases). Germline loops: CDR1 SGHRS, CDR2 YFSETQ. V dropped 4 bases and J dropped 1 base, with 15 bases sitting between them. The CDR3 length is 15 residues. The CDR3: CASSPQIRGSYEQYF. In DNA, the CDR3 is TGCGCCAGCAGCCCCCAAATCAGGGGTTCCTACGAGCAGTACTTC.

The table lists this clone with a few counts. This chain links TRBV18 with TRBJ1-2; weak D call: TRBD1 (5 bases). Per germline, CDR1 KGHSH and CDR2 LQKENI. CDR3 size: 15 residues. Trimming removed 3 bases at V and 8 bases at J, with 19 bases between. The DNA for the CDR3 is TGTGCCAGCTCACCGGACCAGGGATCGGTTAGCGGCTACACCTTC. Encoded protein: CASSPDQGSVSGYTF.

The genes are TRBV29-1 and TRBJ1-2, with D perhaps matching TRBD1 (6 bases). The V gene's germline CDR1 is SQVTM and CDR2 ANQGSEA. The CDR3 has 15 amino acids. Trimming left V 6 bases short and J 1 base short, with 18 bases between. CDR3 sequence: CSVYTRDTINYGYTF. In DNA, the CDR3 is TGCAGCGTCTACACCCGGGACACCATTAACTATGGCTACACCTTC.

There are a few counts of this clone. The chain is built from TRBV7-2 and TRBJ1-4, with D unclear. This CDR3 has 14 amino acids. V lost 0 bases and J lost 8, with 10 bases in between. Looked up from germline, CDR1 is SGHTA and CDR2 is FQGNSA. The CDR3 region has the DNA TGTGCCAGCAGCTTAGCCGGGGTGGGGGAAAAACTGTTTTTT. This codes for CASSLAGVGEKLFF.